This T cell receptor (beta chain) was sequenced during a study of blood T cell repertoires in COVID-19. Two negative PCRs, clearance, or symptom resolution had been documented for recovered Cohort 3 donors. This CDR3 contains 13 residues. The table lists this clone with a count of one. Libraries were prepared by immunoSEQ multiplex PCR; TCRdb keeps only in-frame clonotypes and omits some of them. The data contain 130,000 to 150,000 clones, roughly 83% of them singletons. The chain combines TRBV21-1 with TRBJ2-1; TRBD1, the D gene given by the table, was not confirmed from the DNA. TRBV21-1 is an annotated pseudogene. This receptor was identified in a man in his fifties who had recovered from COVID-19. The sample consisted of PBMCs or T cells enriched from blood (not recorded which). CDR3 sequence: CASSGQTYNEQFF. CDR3 in DNA: TGTGCCAGCAGCGGACAAACCTACAATGAGCAGTTCTTC.